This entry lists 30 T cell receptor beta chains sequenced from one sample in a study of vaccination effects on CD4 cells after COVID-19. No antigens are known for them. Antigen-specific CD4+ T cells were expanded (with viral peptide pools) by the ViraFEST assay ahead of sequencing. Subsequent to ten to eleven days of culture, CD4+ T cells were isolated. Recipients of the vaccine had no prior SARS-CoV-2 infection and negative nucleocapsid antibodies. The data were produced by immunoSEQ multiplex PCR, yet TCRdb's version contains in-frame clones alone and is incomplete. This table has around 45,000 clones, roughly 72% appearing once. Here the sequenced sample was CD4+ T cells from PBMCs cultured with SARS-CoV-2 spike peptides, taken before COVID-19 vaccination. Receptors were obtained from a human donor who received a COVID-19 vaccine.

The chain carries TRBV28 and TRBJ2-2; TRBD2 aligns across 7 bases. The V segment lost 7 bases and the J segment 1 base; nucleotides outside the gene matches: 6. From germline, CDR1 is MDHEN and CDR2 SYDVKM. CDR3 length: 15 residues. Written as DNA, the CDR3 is TGTGCCAGCACCGACGGGGGGTGGAACACCGGGGAGCTGTTTTTT. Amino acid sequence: CASTDGGWNTGELFF.

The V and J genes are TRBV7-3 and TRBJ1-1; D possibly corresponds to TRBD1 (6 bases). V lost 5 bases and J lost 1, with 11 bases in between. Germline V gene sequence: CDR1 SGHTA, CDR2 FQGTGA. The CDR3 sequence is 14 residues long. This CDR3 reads CASSVQGTNTEAFF. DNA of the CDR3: TGTGCCAGCAGCGTACAGGGTACGAACACTGAAGCTTTCTTT.

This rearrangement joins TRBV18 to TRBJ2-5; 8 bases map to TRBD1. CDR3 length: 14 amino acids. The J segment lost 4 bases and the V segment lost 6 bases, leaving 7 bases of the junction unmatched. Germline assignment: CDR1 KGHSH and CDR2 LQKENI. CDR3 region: CASSAGRGRETQYF. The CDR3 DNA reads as TGTGCCAGCTCGGCGGGCAGGGGGCGAGAGACCCAGTACTTC.

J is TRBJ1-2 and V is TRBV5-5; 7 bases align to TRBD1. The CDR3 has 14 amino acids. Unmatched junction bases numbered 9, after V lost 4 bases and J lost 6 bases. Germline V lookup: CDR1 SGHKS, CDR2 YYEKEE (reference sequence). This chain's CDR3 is CASSPQTGRDGYTF. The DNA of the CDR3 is TGTGCCAGCAGCCCGCAGACAGGGAGGGATGGCTACACCTTC.

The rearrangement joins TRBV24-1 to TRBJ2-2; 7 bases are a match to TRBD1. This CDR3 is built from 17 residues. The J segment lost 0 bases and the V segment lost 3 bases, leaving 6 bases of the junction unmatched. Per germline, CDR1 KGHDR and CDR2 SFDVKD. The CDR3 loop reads CATSDGPRGSNTGELFF. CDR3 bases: TGTGCCACCAGTGATGGGCCCAGGGGGTCGAACACCGGGGAGCTGTTTTTT.

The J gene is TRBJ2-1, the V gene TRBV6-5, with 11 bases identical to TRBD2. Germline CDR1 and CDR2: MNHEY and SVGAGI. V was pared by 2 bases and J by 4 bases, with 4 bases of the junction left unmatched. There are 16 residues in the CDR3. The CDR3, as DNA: TGTGCCAGCAGTTACCCTAGCGGGGGGACATACAATGAGCAGTTCTTC. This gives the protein CASSYPSGGTYNEQFF.

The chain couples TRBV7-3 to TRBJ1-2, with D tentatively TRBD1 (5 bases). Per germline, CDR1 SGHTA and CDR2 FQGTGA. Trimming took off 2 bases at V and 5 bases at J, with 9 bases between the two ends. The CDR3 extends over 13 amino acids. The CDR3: CASSLGGFYGYTF. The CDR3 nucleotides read TGTGCCAGCAGCTTAGGGGGATTTTATGGCTACACCTTC.

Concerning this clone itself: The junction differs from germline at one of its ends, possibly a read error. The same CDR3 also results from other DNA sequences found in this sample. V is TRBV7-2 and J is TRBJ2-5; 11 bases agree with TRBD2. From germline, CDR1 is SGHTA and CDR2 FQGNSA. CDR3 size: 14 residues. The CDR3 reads CASSLAGGGETQYF. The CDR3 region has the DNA TGTGCCAGCAGCCTAGCGGGGGGCGGAGAGACCCAGTACTTC.

The CDR3 loop reads CAISESLVQETQYF. DNA of the CDR3: TGTGCCATCAGTGAGTCCTTAGTCCAAGAGACCCAGTACTTC. The chain links TRBV10-3 to TRBJ2-5; D unresolved. The CDR3 sequence is 14 residues long. V was trimmed by 0 bases and J by 1 base, leaving 6 bases between them. CDR1 is ENHRY, CDR2 SYGVKD, per germline.

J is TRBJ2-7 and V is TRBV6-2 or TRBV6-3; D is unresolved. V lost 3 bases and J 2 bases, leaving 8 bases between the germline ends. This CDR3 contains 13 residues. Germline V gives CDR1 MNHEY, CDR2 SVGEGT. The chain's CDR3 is CASSYQRAYEQYV. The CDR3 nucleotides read TGTGCCAGCAGTTATCAGAGAGCCTACGAGCAGTACGTC.

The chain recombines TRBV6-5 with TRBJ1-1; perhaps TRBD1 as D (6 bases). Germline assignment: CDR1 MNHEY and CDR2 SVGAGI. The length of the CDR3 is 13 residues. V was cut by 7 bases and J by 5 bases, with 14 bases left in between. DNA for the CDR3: TGTGCCAGCACCCGAGAGGGGGGAACTGAAGCTTTCTTT. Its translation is CASTREGGTEAFF.

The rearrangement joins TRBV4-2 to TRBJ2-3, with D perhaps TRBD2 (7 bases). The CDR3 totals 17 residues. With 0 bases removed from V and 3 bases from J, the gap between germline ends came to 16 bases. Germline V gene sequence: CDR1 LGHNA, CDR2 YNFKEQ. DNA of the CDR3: TGTGCCAGCAGCCAAGACCCCCAAAGGGGGGGAACAGATACGCAGTATTTT. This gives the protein CASSQDPQRGGTDTQYF.

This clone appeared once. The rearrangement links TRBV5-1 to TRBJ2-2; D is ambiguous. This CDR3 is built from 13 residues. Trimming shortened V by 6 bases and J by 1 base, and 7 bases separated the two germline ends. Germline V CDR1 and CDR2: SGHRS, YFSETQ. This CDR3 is CASNPGNTGELFF. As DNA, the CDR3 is TGCGCCAGCAACCCAGGGAACACCGGGGAGCTGTTTTTT.

The CDR3 is CASGPHEQSEKLFF. The CDR3 DNA reads TGTGCTAGTGGCCCCCATGAACAAAGTGAAAAACTGTTTTTT. The gene calls are TRBV12-5 and TRBJ1-4; D remains unclear. Trimming removed 6 bases at V and 7 bases at J, with 15 bases between. CDR3 size: 14 residues. The V gene's germline CDR1 is LGHNT and CDR2 FRNRAP.

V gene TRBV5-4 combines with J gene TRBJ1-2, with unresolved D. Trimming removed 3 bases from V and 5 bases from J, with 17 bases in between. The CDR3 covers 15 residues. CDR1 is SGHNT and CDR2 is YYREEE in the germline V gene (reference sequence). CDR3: CASSSAQSPAYGYTF. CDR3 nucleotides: TGTGCCAGCAGCTCGGCACAGTCCCCAGCTTATGGCTACACCTTC. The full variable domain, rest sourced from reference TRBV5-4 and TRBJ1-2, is ETGVTQSPTHLIKTRGQQVTLRCSSQSGHNTVSWYQQALGQGPQFIFQYYREEENGRGNFPPRFSGLQFPNYSSELNVNALELDDSALYLCASSSAQSPAYGYTFGSGTRLTVV.

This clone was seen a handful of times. The CDR3 sequence: CASRYGTGNTEAFF. The CDR3, as DNA: TGTGCCAGTCGATACGGGACAGGGAACACTGAAGCTTTCTTT. The genes are TRBV7-9 and TRBJ1-1; 8 nucleotides line up with TRBD1. The V segment lost 9 bases and the J segment 1 base; nucleotides outside the gene matches: 7. Germline V CDR1 and CDR2: SEHNR, FQNEAQ (reference sequence). CDR3 length: 14 residues.

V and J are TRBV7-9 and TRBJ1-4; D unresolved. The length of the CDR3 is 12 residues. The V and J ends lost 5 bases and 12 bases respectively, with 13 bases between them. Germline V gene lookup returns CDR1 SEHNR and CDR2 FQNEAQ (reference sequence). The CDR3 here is CASSPPQGQLFF. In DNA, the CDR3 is TGTGCCAGCAGCCCCCCCCAAGGACAACTGTTTTTT.

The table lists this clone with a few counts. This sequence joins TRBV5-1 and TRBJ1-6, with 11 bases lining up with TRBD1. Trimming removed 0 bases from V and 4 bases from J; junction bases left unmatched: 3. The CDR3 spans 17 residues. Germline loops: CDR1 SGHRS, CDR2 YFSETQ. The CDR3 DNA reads TGCGCCAGCAGCTTGGGGGGACAGGGGGAATATAATTCACCCCTCCACTTT. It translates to CASSLGGQGEYNSPLHF.

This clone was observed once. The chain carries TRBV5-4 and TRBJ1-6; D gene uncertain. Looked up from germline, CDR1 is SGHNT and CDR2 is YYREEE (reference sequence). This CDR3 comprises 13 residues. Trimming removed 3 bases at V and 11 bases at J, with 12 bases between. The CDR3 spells CASSSAGVPPLHF. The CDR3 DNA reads TGTGCCAGCAGCTCAGCTGGGGTGCCACCCCTCCACTTT.

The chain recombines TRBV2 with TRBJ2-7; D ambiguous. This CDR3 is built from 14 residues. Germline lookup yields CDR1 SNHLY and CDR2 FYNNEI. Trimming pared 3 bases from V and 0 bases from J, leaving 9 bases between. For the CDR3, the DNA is TGTGCCAGCAGTGAGATCGTAGGCTCCTACGAGCAGTACGTC. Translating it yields CASSEIVGSYEQYV.

This CDR3 reads CASSQQGIHGYTF. CDR3 coding DNA: TGTGCCAGCAGTCAACAGGGAATCCATGGCTACACCTTC. The V call is TRBV12-3 or TRBV12-4, the J call TRBJ1-2; possible D gene TRBD1, 6 bases. Trimming took 5 bases from V and 6 from J, leaving 13 bases between them. The CDR3 consists of 13 residues.

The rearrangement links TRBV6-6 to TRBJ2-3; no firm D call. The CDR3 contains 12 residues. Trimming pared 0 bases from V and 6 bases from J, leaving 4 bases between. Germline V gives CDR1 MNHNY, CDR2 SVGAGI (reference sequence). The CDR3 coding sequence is TGTGCCAGCAGTTACTCGGATGATACGCAGTATTTT. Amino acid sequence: CASSYSDDTQYF.

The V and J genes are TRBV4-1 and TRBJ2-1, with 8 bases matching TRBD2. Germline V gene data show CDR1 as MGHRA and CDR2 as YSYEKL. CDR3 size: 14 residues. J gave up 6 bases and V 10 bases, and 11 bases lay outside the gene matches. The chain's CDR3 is CATRAGGGINEQFF. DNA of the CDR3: TGCGCCACTCGCGCTGGCGGGGGGATCAATGAGCAGTTCTTC.

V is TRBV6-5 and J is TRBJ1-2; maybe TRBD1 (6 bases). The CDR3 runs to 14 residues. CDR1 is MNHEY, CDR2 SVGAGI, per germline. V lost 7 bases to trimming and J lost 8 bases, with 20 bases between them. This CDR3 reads CASTEEQGPRGYTF. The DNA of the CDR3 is TGTGCCAGCACCGAAGAACAGGGACCGCGCGGCTACACCTTC.

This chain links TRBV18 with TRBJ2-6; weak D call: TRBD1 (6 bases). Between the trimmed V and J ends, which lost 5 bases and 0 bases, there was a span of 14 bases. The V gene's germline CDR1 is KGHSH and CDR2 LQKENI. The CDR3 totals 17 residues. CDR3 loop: CASSLQGPRSGANVLTF. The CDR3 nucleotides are TGTGCCAGCTCATTACAGGGCCCGCGCTCTGGGGCCAACGTCCTGACTTTC.

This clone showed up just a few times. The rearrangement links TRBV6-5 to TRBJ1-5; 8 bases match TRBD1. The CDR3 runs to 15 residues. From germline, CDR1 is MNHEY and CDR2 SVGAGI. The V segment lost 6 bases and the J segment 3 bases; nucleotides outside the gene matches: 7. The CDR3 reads CASRADRGLNQPQHF. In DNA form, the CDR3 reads TGTGCCAGCAGGGCTGACAGGGGACTCAATCAGCCCCAGCATTTT.

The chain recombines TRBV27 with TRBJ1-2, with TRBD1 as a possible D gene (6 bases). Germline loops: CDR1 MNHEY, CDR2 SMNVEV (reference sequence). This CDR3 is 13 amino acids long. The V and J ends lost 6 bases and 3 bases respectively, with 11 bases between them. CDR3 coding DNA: TGTGCCAGCAGAAAGACAGGATACTATGGCTACACCTTC. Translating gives CASRKTGYYGYTF.

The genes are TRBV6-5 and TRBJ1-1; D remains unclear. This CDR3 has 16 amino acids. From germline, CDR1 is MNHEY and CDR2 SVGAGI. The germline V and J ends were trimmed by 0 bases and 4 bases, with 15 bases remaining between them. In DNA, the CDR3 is TGTGCCAGCAGTTACTCAACCGGAAGGTTCGGCACTGAAGCTTTCTTT. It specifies CASSYSTGRFGTEAFF.

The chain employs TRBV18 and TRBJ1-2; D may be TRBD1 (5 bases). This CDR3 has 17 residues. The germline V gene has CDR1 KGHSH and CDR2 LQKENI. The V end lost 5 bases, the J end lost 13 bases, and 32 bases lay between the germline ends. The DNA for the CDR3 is TGTGCCAGCTCAAGCTCAAGTCTCCCCCACGTACGGGGCTTCGCCACCTTC. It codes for CASSSSSLPHVRGFATF.

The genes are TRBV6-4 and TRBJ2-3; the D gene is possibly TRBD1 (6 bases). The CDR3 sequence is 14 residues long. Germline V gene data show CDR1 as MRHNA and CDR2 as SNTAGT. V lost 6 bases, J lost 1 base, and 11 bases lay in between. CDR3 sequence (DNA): TGTGCCAGCAGCATACAGGGTGGCACAGATACGCAGTATTTT. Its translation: CASSIQGGTDTQYF.